The 17 T cell receptor beta chains presented below share a single source sample, sequenced in a study of shared clonotypes between healthy human individuals (dated by TCRdb to between 2020 and 2021). The library was produced with the immunoSEQ multiplex PCR assay. Entries here come from immuneACCESS through TCRdb and include only in-frame sequences with V and J called. Some clones fail to appear in such tables; in the studies checked, an unresolved V gene covers under half of the shortfall, and the cause of the remainder is unknown. For this sample the table gives approximately 710,000 clones, of which roughly 88% were detected only once. 30% to 40% of the sample is taken by the ten largest. The sequenced sample consisted of memory CD8+ T cells from PBMCs. The label giving this sample's cell subset or site can be read as: CD45RO+ cells pooled with CCR7-negative TemRA cells. The source is a young man in good health. Some clones in this sample may be carry-over from other donors' samples.

This clone has a handful of counts. The rearrangement joins TRBV30 to TRBJ1-1; unclear D gene. Germline loops: CDR1 GTSNPN, CDR2 SVGIG (reference sequence). CDR3 length: 14 amino acids. V dropped 4 bases and J dropped 0 bases, with 12 bases sitting between them. CDR3: CAWTSLGMNTEAFF. CDR3 DNA: TGTGCCTGGACCTCATTGGGAATGAACACTGAAGCTTTCTTT.

The chain carries TRBV4-1 and TRBJ2-1, with TRBD1 as a possible D gene (6 bases). The CDR3 has 20 amino acids. The V and J ends lost 0 bases and 4 bases respectively, with 25 bases between them. Germline values: CDR1 MGHRA, CDR2 YSYEKL. CDR3 region: CASSQDGSRDIFWGYNEQFF. The DNA for the CDR3 is TGCGCCAGCAGCCAAGACGGTTCCCGGGACATTTTTTGGGGGTACAATGAGCAGTTCTTC.

The chain carries TRBV28 and TRBJ2-5, with 7 positions matching TRBD2. The CDR3 is 16 amino acids. Looked up from germline, CDR1 is MDHEN and CDR2 is SYDVKM. With 4 bases clipped from V and 5 bases from J, the junction kept 13 bases outside the gene matches. The CDR3 DNA sequence: TGTGCCAGCAGTTCTGTTCTAGCGGTAGCCCCCGAGACCCAGTACTTC. Protein sequence: CASSSVLAVAPETQYF.

The chain employs TRBV30 and TRBJ1-1; the D is unclear. Trimming cost V 1 base and J 0 bases, with 6 bases left between them. The CDR3 consists of 13 residues. CDR1 and CDR2 from the germline V gene are GTSNPN and SVGIG (reference sequence). CDR3 loop: CAWSGPLNTEAFF. CDR3 in DNA: TGTGCCTGGAGTGGTCCGCTGAACACTGAAGCTTTCTTT.

CDR3 DNA: TGTGCCTGCCCGGATGAAAAACTGTTTTTT. It translates to CACPDEKLFF. This rearrangement joins TRBV30 to TRBJ1-4; no definite D call. Deletions cut 6 bases from V and 6 bases from J, with 5 bases between. Germline V lookup: CDR1 GTSNPN, CDR2 SVGIG (reference sequence). This CDR3 spans 10 amino acids.

The rearrangement joins TRBV27 to TRBJ2-3; possible D gene TRBD2, 6 bases. The CDR3 is 14 residues long. Per germline, CDR1 MNHEY and CDR2 SMNVEV (reference sequence). With 4 bases removed from V and 2 bases from J, the gap between germline ends came to 10 bases. In nucleotides, the CDR3 is TGTGCCAGCAGTTATAGCGGCTACACAGATACGCAGTATTTT. Protein sequence: CASSYSGYTDTQYF.

The J gene is TRBJ2-7, the V gene TRBV4-3; a possible D gene is TRBD2 (7 bases). The CDR3 runs 13 residues. The ends were cut back, 4 bases at V and 7 bases at J, with 14 bases in the middle. CDR1 LGHNA and CDR2 YSLEER come from the germline V gene. In DNA, the CDR3 is TGCGCCAGCAGCCCGGGGGAGGGGGAAGAGCAGTACTTC. It translates to CASSPGEGEEQYF.

This clone was counted once. V gene TRBV5-6 combines with J gene TRBJ2-3; D is ambiguous. Per the germline V gene, CDR1 is SGHDT and CDR2 is YYEEEE. The CDR3 covers 15 residues. With 1 base removed from V and 2 bases from J, the gap between germline ends came to 11 bases. The CDR3 nucleotides read TGTGCCAGCAGCTTGCGGCAGTCGTACACAGATACGCAGTATTTT. This codes for CASSLRQSYTDTQYF.

The CDR3, as DNA: TGTGCCAGCAGGAGCCTGGGTCGAAACAATGAGCAGTTCTTC. As protein: CASRSLGRNNEQFF. The chain carries TRBV6-5 and TRBJ2-1; D call uncertain. The V and J ends lost 6 bases and 5 bases respectively, with 14 bases between them. The germline V gene encodes CDR1 MNHEY and CDR2 SVGAGI. The CDR3 is made up of 14 amino acids.

The rearrangement links TRBV28 to TRBJ2-7, with 9 bases fitting TRBD1. CDR3 length: 15 amino acids. V trimming: 6 bases; J trimming: 4 bases; junction bases outside the gene matches: 10. Per the germline V gene, CDR1 is MDHEN and CDR2 is SYDVKM. The CDR3 DNA reads as TGTGCCAGCAGCTTTTCCCCGGGACAGGGATACGAGCAGTACTTC. It yields the protein CASSFSPGQGYEQYF.

This chain joins TRBV29-1 and TRBJ1-1, with no clear D. The CDR3 is 14 amino acids. The V end lost 6 bases, the J end lost 3 bases, and 17 bases lay between the germline ends. Germline CDR1 and CDR2: SQVTM and ANQGSEA. The CDR3 coding sequence is TGCAGCGTCAAAGACCCGTTAACATACACTGAAGCTTTCTTT. As protein: CSVKDPLTYTEAFF. Based on the CDR3 plus reference TRBV29-1 and TRBJ1-1, the full variable domain is SAVISQKPSRDICQRGTSLTIQCQVDSQVTMMFWYRQQPGQSLTLIATANQGSEATYESGFVIDKFPISRPNLTFSTLTVSNMSPEDSSIYLCSVKDPLTYTEAFFGQGTRLTVV.

The chain employs TRBV6-1 and TRBJ2-7; D unclear. In germline, CDR1 is MNHNS, CDR2 SASEGT. V was clipped by 2 bases and J by 7 bases, with 15 bases between them. CDR3 length equals 14 residues. CDR3 DNA sequence: TGTGCCAGCAGTGAACTGATAGCCTCCTGGGAGCAGTACTTC. Translation: CASSELIASWEQYF.

The chain uses TRBV2 and TRBJ2-4; D ambiguous. V lost 1 base and J 2 bases, leaving 9 bases between the germline ends. Germline-derived CDR1 and CDR2 are SNHLY and FYNNEI. CDR3 length equals 15 residues. CDR3 loop: CASSEVPAPKNIQYF. The CDR3 region has the DNA TGTGCCAGCAGTGAAGTGCCCGCCCCCAAAAACATTCAGTACTTC.

As regards this clone: The same CDR3 can be traced to other DNA sequences in this sample. J is TRBJ1-1 and V is TRBV9; 7 bases match TRBD1. Germline CDR1 is SGDLS and CDR2 is YYNGEE. The CDR3 runs 14 residues. Trimming took 2 bases from V and 2 from J; bases not matched to a gene: 3. The CDR3, as DNA: TGTGCCAGCAGCGTCCGGGACAGAAACACTGAAGCTTTCTTT. Residues: CASSVRDRNTEAFF.

This rearrangement joins TRBV11-2 to TRBJ2-7; 12 nucleotides line up with TRBD2. V shed 5 bases and J 2 bases; nucleotides not matched to a gene: 7. CDR1 is SGHAT, CDR2 FQNNGV, per germline. The CDR3 length is 16 residues. In DNA form, the CDR3 reads TGTGCCAGCAGCGGCGGACTAGCGGGAAAGCCCTACGAGCAGTACTTC. This codes for CASSGGLAGKPYEQYF.

This chain joins TRBV7-9 and TRBJ2-5, with 13 bases aligning to TRBD2. CDR3 length equals 16 residues. The V gene end was trimmed by 6 bases and the J gene end by 4 bases; junction bases not matched to a gene: 8. The germline V gene has CDR1 SEHNR and CDR2 FQNEAQ (reference sequence). The CDR3 DNA reads as TGTGCCAGCAGACCCGGGACTAGCGGGATCCCAGAGACCCAGTACTTC. Translation gives CASRPGTSGIPETQYF.

The V call is TRBV19, the J call TRBJ1-4; tentatively, D is TRBD1 (5 bases). Trimming took off 1 base at V and 8 bases at J, with 14 bases between the two ends. The germline gives CDR1 LNHDA, CDR2 SQIVND (reference sequence). This CDR3 region has 15 residues. The CDR3 protein is CASSIVFRGTEKLFF. CDR3 sequence (DNA): TGTGCCAGTAGTATAGTTTTTCGGGGGACGGAAAAACTGTTTTTT.